This entry features one T cell receptor beta chain sequence. From germline, CDR1 is MDHEN and CDR2 SYDVKM. With 4 bases removed from V and 6 bases from J, the gap between germline ends came to 16 bases. The CDR3 has 15 residues. The data were taken from a study of OX40 agonist ivuxolimab in advanced cancers. For the study at large: Patients were infused with ivuxolimab every 2 weeks at 0.01 to 10 mg/kg.

Clones were sequenced by immunoSEQ multiplex PCR, and TCRdb holds only the in-frame ones, with some missing. The sample lists tens of thousands of clones; roughly nine tenths were seen once. The chain employs TRBV28 and TRBJ2-1; D perhaps matches TRBD2 (6 bases). The input for sequencing was CD4+ or CD8+ T cells sorted from blood, taken in a trial of the OX40 agonist ivuxolimab. The TCR originated in an adult with an advanced solid tumor such as melanoma, head and neck, liver or kidney cancer. CDR3 sequence (DNA): TGTGCCAGCAGTTCCGGGGCGGGGAGGATCAATGAGCAGTTCTTC. Encoded protein: CASSSGAGRINEQFF.